Listed here is a single T cell receptor (beta chain). What it binds is unknown. The data belong to a study of post-analysis software for immune sequencing data. General observations from the study: Compared with controls, patients showed significantly lower normalized Chao1 diversity. Relative to controls, patients had five TRBV segments at higher frequency, with TRBV5-6, TRBV5-1 and TRBV20-1 among these.

cDNA libraries of TCR beta carried unique molecular identifiers. T cells, about 0.85 to 11 million of them, yielded a few hundred thousand cDNA molecules. In TCRdb, the PCR reads were re-called with MiXCR into one record per CDR3 protein. Of about 380,000 distinct CDR3 sequences in the sample, less than 40% are singletons; the top ten hold roughly 12%. With 2 bases clipped from V and 5 bases from J, the junction kept 5 bases outside the gene matches. The CDR3 runs to 13 residues. Germline V gene sequence: CDR1 DFQATT, CDR2 SNEGSKA (reference sequence). This receptor was obtained from a girl aged 10-17 years with multiple sclerosis. V is TRBV20-1 and J is TRBJ1-1; TRBD1 matches 7 bases. The sequenced sample was blood. DNA of the CDR3: TGCAGTGCTAGATCAGGGGGGGGTACTGAAGCTTTCTTT. Translated, it gives CSARSGGGTEAFF.